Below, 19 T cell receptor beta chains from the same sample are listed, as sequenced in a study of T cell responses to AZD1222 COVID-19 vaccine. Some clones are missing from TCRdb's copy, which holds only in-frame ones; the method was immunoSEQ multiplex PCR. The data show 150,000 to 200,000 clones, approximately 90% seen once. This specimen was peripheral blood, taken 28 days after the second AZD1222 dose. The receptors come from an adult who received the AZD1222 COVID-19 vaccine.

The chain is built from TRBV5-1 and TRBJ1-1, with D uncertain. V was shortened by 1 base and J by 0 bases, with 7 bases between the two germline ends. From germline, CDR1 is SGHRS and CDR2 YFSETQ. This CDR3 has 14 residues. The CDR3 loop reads CASSLIGLNTEAFF. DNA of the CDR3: TGCGCCAGCAGCTTGATCGGACTGAACACTGAAGCTTTCTTT.

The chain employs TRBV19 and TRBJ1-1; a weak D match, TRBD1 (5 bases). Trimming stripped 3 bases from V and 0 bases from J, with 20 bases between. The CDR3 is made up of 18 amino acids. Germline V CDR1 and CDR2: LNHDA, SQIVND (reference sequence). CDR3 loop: CASSIIIGGIPMNTEAFF. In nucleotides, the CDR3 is TGTGCCAGTAGTATTATAATCGGGGGTATCCCTATGAACACTGAAGCTTTCTTT.

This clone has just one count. CDR3 DNA: TGCAGCGTGGGCTCTGGGGCCAACGTCCTGACTTTC. This codes for CSVGSGANVLTF. The J gene is TRBJ2-6, the V gene TRBV29-1; D remains ambiguous. V gave up 6 bases and J gave up 0 bases, with 3 bases separating them. Germline assignment: CDR1 SQVTM and CDR2 ANQGSEA. This CDR3 contains 12 residues.

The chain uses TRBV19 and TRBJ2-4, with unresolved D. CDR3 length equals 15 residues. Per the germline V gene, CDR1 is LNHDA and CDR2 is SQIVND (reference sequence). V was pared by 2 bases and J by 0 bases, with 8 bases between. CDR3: CASSISGLAKNIQYF. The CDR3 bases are TGTGCCAGTAGTATATCTGGGCTAGCCAAAAACATTCAGTACTTC.

The CDR3 loop reads CASSGAGTGLWGNQPQHF. Here the CDR3 DNA reads TGTGCCAGCAGTGGCGCCGGGACAGGGTTGTGGGGCAATCAGCCCCAGCATTTT. V and J are TRBV6-2 or TRBV6-3 and TRBJ1-5, with 9 bases fitting TRBD1. Germline V gene data show CDR1 as MNHEY and CDR2 as SVGEGT. This CDR3 spans 18 amino acids. Unmatched junction bases numbered 13, after V lost 5 bases and J lost 2 bases.

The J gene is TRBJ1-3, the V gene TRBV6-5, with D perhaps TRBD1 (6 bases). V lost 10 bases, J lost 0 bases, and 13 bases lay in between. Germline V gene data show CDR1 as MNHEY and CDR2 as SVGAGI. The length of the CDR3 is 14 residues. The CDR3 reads CATRDTHSGNTIYF. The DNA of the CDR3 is TGTGCCACCCGGGACACGCACTCTGGAAACACCATATATTTT.

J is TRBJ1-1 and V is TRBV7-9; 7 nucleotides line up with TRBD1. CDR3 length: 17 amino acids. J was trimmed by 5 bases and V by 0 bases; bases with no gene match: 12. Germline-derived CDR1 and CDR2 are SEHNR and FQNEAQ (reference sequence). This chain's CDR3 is CASSLAAWGRGSTEAFF. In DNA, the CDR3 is TGTGCCAGCAGCTTAGCTGCCTGGGGCAGGGGGAGTACTGAAGCTTTCTTT.

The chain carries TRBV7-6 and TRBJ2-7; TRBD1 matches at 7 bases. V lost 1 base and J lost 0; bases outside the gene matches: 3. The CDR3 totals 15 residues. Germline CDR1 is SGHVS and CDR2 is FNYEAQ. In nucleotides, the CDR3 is TGTGCCAGCAGCTTAGAAGGGGGCGCCTCCTACGAGCAGTACTTC. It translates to CASSLEGGASYEQYF. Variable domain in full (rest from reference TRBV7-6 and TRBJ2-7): GAGVSQSPRYKVTKRGQDVALRCDPISGHVSLYWYRQALGQGPEFLTYFNYEAQQDKSGLPNDRFSAERPEGSISTLTIQRTEQRDSAMYRCASSLEGGASYEQYFGPGTRLTVT.

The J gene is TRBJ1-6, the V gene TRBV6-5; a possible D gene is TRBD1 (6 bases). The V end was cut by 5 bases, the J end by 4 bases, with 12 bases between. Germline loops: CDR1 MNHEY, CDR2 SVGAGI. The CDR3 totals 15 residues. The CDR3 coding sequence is TGTGCCAGCAGTAAGACAGGAGCATATAATTCACCCCTCCACTTT. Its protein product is CASSKTGAYNSPLHF.

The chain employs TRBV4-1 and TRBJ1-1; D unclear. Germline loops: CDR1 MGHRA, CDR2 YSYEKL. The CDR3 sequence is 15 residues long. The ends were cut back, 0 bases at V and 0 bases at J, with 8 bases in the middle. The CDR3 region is CASSQERAVNTEAFF. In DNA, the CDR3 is TGCGCCAGCAGCCAAGAAAGGGCGGTGAACACTGAAGCTTTCTTT.

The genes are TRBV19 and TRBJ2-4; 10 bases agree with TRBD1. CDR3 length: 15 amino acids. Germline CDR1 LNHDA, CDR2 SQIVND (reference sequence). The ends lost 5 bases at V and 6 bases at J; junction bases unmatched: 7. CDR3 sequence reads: CASSATGGAGNIQYF. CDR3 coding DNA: TGTGCCAGTAGTGCGACAGGGGGCGCAGGAAACATTCAGTACTTC.

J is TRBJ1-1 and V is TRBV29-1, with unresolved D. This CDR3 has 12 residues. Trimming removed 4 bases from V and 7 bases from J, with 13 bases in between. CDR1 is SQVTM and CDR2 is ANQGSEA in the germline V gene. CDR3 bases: TGCAGCGTTGTAAGGCCTTATGTTGAAGCTTTCTTT. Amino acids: CSVVRPYVEAFF. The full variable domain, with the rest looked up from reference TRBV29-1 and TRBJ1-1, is SAVISQKPSRDICQRGTSLTIQCQVDSQVTMMFWYRQQPGQSLTLIATANQGSEATYESGFVIDKFPISRPNLTFSTLTVSNMSPEDSSIYLCSVVRPYVEAFFGQGTRLTVV.

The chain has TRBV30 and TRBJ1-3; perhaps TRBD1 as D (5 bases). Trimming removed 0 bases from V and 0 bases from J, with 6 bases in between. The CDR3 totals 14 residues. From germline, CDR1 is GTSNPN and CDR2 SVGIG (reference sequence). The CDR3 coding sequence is TGTGCCTGGAGTGTAGACAGCTCTGGAAACACCATATATTTT. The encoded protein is CAWSVDSSGNTIYF.

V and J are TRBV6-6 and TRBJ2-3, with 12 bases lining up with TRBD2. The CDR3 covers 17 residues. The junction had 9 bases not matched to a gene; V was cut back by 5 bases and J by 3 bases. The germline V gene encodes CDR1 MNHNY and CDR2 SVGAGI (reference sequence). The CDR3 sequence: CASSRLAGDLRTDTQYF. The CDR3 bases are TGTGCCAGCAGTCGACTAGCGGGGGACTTGAGGACAGATACGCAGTATTTT.

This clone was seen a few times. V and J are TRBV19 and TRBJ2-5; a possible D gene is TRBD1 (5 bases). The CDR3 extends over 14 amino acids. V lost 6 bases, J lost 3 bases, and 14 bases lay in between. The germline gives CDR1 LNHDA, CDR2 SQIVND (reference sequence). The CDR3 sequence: CASSQRGSKETQYF. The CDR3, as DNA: TGTGCCAGTAGCCAAAGGGGCAGTAAAGAGACCCAGTACTTC.

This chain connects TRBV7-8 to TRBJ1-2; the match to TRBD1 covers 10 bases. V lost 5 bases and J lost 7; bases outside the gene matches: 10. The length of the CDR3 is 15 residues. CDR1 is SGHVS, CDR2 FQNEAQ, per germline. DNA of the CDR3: TGTGCCAGCAGCCCTCGACAGGGGGCCTCCCGTGGCTACACCTTC. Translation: CASSPRQGASRGYTF. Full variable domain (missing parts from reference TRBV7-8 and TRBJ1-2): GAGVSQSPRYKVAKRGQDVALRCDPISGHVSLFWYQQALGQGPEFLTYFQNEAQLDKSGLPSDRFFAERPEGSVSTLKIQRTQQEDSAVYLCASSPRQGASRGYTFGSGTRLTVV.

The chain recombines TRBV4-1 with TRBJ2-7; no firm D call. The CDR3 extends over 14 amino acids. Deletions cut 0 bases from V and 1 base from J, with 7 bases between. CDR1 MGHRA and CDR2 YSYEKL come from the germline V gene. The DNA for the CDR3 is TGCGCCAGCAGCCAAGAGCCGGCTTCCTACGAGCAGTACTTC. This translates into CASSQEPASYEQYF.

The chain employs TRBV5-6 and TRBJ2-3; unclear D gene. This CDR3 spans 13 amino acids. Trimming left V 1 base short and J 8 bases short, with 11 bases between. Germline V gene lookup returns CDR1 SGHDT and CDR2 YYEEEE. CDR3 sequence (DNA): TGTGCCAGCAGCTTGTTGGCAACTATTACGCAGTATTTT. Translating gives CASSLLATITQYF.

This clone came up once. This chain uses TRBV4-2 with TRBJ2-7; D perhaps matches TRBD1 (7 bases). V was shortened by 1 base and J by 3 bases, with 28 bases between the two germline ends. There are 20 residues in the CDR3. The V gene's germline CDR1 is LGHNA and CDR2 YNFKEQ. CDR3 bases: TGTGCCAGCAGCCAAGTTTGGGAGGACCTGTCACAGGGGATATTCTACGAGCAGTACTTC. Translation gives CASSQVWEDLSQGIFYEQYF.